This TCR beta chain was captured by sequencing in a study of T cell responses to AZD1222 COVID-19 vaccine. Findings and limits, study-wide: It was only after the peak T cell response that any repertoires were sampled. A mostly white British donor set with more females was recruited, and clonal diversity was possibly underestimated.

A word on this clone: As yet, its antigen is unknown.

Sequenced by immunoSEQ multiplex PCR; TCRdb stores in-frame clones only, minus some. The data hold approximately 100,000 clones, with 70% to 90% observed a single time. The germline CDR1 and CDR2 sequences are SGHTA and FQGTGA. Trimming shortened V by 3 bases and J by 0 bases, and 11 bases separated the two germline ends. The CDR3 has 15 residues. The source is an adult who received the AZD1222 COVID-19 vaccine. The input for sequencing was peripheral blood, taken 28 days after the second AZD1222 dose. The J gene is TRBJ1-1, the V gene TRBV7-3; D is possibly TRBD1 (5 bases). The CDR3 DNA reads TGTGCCAGCAGCTTGGGGACGGGGATGAACACTGAAGCTTTCTTT. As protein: CASSLGTGMNTEAFF. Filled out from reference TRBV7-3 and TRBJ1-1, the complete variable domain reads GAGVSQTPSNKVTEKGKYVELRCDPISGHTALYWYRQSLGQGPEFLIYFQGTGAADDSGLPNDRFFAVRPEGSVSTLKIQRTERGDSAVYLCASSLGTGMNTEAFFGQGTRLTVV.